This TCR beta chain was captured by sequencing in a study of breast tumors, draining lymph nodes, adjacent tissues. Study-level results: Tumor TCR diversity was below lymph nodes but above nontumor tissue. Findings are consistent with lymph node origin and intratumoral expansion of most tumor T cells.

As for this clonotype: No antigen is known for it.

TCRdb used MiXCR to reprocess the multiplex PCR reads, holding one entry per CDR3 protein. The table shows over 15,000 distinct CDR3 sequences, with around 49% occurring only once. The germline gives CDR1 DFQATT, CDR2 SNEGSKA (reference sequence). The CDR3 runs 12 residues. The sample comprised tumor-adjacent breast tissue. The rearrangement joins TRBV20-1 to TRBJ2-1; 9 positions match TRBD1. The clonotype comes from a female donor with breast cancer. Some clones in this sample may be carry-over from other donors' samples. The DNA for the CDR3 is TGCAGATTGGACAGGGGAAACAATGAGCAGTTCTTC. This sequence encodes CRLDRGNNEQFF.